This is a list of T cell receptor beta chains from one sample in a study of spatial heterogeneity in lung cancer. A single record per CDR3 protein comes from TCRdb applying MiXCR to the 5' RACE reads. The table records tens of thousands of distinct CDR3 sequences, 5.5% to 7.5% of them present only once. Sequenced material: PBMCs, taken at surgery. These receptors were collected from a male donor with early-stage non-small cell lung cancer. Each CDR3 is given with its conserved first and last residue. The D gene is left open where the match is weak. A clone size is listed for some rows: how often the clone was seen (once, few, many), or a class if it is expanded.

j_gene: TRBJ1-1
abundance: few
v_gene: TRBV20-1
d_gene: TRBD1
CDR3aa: CSPVLTGTKAFF
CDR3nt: TGCAGTCCGGTATTGACAGGGACTAAAGCTTTCTTT

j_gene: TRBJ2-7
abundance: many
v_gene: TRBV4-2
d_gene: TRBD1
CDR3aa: CASSLGTDYEQYF
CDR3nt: TGTGCCAGCAGCCTGGGGACAGACTACGAGCAGTACTTC

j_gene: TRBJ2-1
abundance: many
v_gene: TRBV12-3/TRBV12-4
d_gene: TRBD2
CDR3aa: CASSPSVAGLYNEQFF
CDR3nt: TGTGCCAGCAGCCCCTCCGTAGCGGGCCTCTACAATGAGCAGTTCTTC

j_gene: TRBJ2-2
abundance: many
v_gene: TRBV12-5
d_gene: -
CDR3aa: CASGWTPGLDPNTGELFF
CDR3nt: TGTGCTAGTGGTTGGACCCCGGGACTCGACCCGAACACCGGGGAGCTGTTTTTT

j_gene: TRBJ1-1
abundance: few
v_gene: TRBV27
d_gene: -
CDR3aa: CASSLMRNTEAFF
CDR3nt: TGTGCCAGCAGTTTAATGAGGAACACTGAAGCTTTCTTT

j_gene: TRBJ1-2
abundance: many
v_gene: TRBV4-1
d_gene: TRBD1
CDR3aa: CASSQGTGGAYGYTF
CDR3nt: TGCGCCAGCAGCCAGGGGACAGGGGGCGCCTATGGCTACACCTTC

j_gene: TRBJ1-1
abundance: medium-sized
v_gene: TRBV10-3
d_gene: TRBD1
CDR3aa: CAISVPGQGAMRDEAFF
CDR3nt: TGTGCCATCAGTGTACCGGGACAGGGGGCGATGAGGGATGAAGCTTTCTTT

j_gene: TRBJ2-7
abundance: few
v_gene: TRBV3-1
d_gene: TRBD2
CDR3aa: CASSQVPSGRNEQYF
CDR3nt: TGTGCCAGCAGCCAAGTCCCTAGCGGGAGAAACGAGCAGTACTTC

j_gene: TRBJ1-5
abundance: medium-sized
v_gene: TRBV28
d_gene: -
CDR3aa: CASSLVGAEDQPQHF
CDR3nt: TGTGCCAGCAGTTTAGTCGGGGCAGAAGATCAGCCCCAGCATTTT

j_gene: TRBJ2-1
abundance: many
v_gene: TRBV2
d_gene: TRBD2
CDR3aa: CASRLLAGLGNEQFF
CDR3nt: TGTGCCAGCAGGCTACTAGCGGGACTTGGGAATGAGCAGTTCTTC

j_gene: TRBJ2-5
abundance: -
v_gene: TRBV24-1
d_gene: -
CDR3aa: CATSDSSDVKETQYF
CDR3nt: TGTGCCACCAGTGATTCCTCGGACGTGAAAGAGACCCAGTACTTC

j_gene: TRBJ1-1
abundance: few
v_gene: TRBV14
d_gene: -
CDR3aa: CASSLQPQGSAFF
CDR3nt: TGTGCCAGCAGCCTGCAACCCCAAGGGTCAGCTTTCTTT

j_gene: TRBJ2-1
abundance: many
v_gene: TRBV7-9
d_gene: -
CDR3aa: CASTSPGVPEQFF
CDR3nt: TGTGCCAGCACCTCCCCAGGGGTTCCTGAGCAGTTCTTC

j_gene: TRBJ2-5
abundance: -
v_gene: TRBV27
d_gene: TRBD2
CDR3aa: CASSSPLGGAETQYF
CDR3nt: TGTGCCAGCAGTTCGCCCCTCGGGGGGGCTGAGACCCAGTACTTC

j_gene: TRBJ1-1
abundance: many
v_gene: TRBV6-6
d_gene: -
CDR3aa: CASSQGSRTEAFF
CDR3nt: TGTGCCAGCTCGCAGGGGAGTCGCACTGAAGCTTTCTTT

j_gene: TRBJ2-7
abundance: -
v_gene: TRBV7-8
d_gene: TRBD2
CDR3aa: CASSLPSGSEQYF
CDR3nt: TGTGCCAGCAGCTTACCCAGCGGGAGCGAGCAGTACTTC

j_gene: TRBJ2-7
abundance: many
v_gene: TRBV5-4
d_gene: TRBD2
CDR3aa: CASSLVASGTDEQYF
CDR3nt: TGTGCCAGCAGCTTGGTGGCTAGCGGGACCGACGAGCAGTACTTC

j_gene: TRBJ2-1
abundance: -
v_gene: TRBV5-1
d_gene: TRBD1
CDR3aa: CASRSTGTAYNEQFF
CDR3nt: TGCGCCAGCCGCTCAACCGGGACAGCTTACAATGAGCAGTTCTTC

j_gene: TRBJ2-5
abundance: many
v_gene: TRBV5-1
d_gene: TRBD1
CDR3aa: CASSLAQGAGETQYF
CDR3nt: TGCGCCAGCAGCTTGGCTCAGGGGGCAGGGGAGACCCAGTACTTC

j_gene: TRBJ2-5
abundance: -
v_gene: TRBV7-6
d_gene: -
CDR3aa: CASSQARIETQYF
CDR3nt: TGTGCCAGCAGCCAGGCCCGAATCGAGACCCAGTACTTC

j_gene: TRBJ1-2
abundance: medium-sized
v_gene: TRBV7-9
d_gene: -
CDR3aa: CASNNFGFYGYTF
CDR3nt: TGTGCCAGCAACAACTTCGGGTTCTATGGCTACACCTTC

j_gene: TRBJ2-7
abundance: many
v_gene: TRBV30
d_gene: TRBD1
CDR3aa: CAWSWTGGYEQYF
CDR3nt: TGTGCCTGGAGTTGGACAGGGGGCTACGAGCAGTACTTC

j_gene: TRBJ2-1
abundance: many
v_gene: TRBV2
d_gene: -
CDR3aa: CASARGRGPYNEQFF
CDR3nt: TGTGCCAGCGCCCGGGGGCGCGGACCATACAATGAGCAGTTCTTC

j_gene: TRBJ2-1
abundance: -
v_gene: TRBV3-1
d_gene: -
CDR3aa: CASSQGSGEQFF
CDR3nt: TGTGCCAGCAGCCAAGGCTCGGGGGAGCAGTTCTTC

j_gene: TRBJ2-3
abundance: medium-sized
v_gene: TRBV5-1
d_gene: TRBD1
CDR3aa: CASSTQGATGTDTQYF
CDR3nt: TGCGCCAGCAGCACACAGGGGGCAACTGGCACAGATACGCAGTATTTT

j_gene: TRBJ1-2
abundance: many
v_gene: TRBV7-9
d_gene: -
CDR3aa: CASSLLPARYGYTF
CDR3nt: TGTGCCAGCAGTTTGCTGCCAGCGCGCTATGGCTACACCTTC

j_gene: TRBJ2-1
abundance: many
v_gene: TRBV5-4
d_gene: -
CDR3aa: CASSFPGEPNEQFF
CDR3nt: TGTGCCAGCAGCTTTCCAGGGGAACCCAATGAGCAGTTCTTC

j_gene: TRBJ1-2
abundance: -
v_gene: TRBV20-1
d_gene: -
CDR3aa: CSAAGTLVNYGYTF
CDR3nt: TGCAGTGCTGCCGGGACCCTGGTTAACTATGGCTACACCTTC

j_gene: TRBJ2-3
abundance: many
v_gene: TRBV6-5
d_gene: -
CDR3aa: CASRAGTGAQYF
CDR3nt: TGTGCCAGCAGGGCCGGGACCGGAGCGCAGTATTTT

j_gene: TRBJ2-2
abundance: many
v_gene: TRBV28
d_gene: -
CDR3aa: CASSLFFAGGTGELFF
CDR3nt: TGTGCCAGCAGTTTATTTTTCGCGGGCGGGACCGGGGAGCTGTTTTTT

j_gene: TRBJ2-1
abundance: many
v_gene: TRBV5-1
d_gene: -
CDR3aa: CASSQDGGAYNEQFF
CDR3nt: TGCGCCAGCAGCCAGGACGGCGGGGCGTACAATGAGCAGTTCTTC

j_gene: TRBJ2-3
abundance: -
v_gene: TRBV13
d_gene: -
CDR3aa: CTSSLDTGTDTQYF
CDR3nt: TGTACCAGCAGCCTCGATACAGGCACAGATACGCAGTATTTT

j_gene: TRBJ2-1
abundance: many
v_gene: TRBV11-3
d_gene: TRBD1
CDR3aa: CASSPGQGTYNEQFF
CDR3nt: TGTGCCAGCAGCCCCGGACAGGGAACCTACAATGAGCAGTTCTTC

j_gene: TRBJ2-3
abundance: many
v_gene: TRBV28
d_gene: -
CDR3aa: CASSPSSLRSSTDTQYF
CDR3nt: TGTGCCAGCAGCCCCAGTAGTCTCCGCTCCAGCACAGATACGCAGTATTTT

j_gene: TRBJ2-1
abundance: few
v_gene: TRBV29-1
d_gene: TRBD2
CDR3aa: CSVATSGVYNEQFF
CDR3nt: TGCAGCGTTGCAACTAGCGGGGTTTACAATGAGCAGTTCTTC

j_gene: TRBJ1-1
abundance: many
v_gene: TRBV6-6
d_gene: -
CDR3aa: CASSYLQGRGYTEAFF
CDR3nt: TGTGCCAGCAGTTACTTACAGGGTCGGGGTTATACTGAAGCTTTCTTT

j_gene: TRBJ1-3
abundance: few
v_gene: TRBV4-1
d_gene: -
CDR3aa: CASSQDDSSGNTIYF
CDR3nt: TGCGCCAGCAGCCAAGACGACAGCTCTGGAAACACCATATATTTT

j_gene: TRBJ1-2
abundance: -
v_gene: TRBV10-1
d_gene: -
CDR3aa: CASSGQTNYGYTF
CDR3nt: TGCGCCAGCAGTGGACAGACAAACTATGGCTACACCTTC

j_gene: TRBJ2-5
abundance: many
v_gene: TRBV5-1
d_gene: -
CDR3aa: CASSLDFGETQYF
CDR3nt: TGCGCCAGCAGCTTGGATTTCGGGGAGACCCAGTACTTC

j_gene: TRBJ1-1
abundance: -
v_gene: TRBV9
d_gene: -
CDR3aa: CASSPEGAANTEAFF
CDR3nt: TGTGCCAGCAGCCCAGAAGGGGCCGCGAACACTGAAGCTTTCTTT

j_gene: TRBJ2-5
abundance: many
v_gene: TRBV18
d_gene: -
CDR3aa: CASSPRISAKQETQYF
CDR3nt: TGTGCCAGCTCACCACGGATTAGCGCGAAACAAGAGACCCAGTACTTC

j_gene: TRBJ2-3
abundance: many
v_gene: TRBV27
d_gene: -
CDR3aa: CASSSKTFPYTDTQYF
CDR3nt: TGTGCCAGCAGTTCAAAGACTTTTCCCTACACAGATACGCAGTATTTT

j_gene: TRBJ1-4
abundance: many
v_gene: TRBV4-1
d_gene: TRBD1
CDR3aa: CASSQDRGRSGNEKLFF
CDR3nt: TGCGCCAGCAGCCAAGATAGGGGGCGTTCGGGGAATGAAAAACTGTTTTTT

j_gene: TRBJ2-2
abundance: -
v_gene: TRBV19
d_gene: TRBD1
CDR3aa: CASRPRQGVTLTGELFF
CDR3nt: TGTGCCAGTAGACCTAGACAGGGGGTCACTCTCACCGGGGAGCTGTTTTTT

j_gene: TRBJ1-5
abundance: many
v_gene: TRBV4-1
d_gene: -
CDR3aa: CASSQEGRGGQPQHF
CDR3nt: TGCGCCAGCAGCCAAGAAGGGCGGGGCGGTCAGCCCCAGCATTTT

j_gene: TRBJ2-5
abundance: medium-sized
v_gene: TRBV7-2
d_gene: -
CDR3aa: CASSLLSQETQYF
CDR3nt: TGTGCCAGCAGCTTACTGTCGCAAGAGACCCAGTACTTC

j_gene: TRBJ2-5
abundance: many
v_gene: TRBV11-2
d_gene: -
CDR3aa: CASSLINGGLQETQYF
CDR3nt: TGTGCCAGCAGCTTAATTAACGGGGGCCTACAAGAGACCCAGTACTTC

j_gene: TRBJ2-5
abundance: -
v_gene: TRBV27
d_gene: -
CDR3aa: CASSLSGGWVTQYF
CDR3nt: TGTGCCAGCAGTTTATCAGGGGGGTGGGTGACCCAGTACTTC